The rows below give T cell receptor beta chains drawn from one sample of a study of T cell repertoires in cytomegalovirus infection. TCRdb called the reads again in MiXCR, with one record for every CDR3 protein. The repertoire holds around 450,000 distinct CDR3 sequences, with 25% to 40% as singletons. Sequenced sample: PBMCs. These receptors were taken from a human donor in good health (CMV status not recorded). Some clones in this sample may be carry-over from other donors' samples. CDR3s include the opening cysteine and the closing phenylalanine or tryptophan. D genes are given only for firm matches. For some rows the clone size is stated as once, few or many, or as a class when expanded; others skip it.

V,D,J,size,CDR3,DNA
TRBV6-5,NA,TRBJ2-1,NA,CASSQDRPYNEQFF,TGTGCCAGCAGTCAAGACAGACCTTACAATGAGCAGTTCTTC
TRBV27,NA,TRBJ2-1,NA,CASRNYNEQFF,TGTGCCAGCAGAAATTACAATGAGCAGTTCTTC
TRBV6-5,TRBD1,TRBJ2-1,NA,CASRTDRGPYNEQFF,TGTGCCAGCAGAACCGACAGGGGGCCGTACAATGAGCAGTTCTTC
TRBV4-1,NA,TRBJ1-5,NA,CASSQERWGSQHF,TGCGCCAGCAGCCAAGAACGTTGGGGCTCCCAGCATTTT
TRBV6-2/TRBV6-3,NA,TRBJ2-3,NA,CASSYRVADTQYF,TGTGCCAGCAGTTACAGGGTAGCAGATACGCAGTATTTT
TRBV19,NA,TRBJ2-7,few,CASSLDHEQYF,TGTGCCAGTAGTTTGGACCACGAGCAGTACTTC
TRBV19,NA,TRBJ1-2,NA,CASSINRGYTF,TGTGCCAGTAGTATTAATCGTGGCTACACCTTC
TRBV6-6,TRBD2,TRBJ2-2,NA,CASSYSMASGTGELFF,TGTGCCAGCAGTTACTCGATGGCTAGCGGAACCGGGGAGCTGTTTTTT
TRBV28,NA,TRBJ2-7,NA,CASSSPIEHYF,TGTGCCAGCAGTTCGCCCATCGAGCATTACTTC
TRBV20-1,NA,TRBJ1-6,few,CSARESSPLHF,TGCAGTGCTAGAGAGTCCTCACCCCTCCACTTT
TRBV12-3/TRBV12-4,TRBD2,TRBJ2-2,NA,CASSGRGNPNTGELFF,TGTGCCAGCAGTGGGCGGGGGAACCCGAACACCGGGGAGCTGTTTTTT
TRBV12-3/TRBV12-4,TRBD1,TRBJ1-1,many,CASSLGTGQGLRTEAFF,TGTGCCAGCAGTTTAGGGACGGGACAGGGTTTGCGTACTGAAGCTTTCTTT
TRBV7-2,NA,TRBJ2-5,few,CASSLGRGGWTETQYF,TGTGCCAGCAGCTTAGGAAGGGGGGGGTGGACTGAGACCCAGTACTTC
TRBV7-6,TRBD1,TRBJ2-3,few,CASSDSGQGADTQYF,TGTGCCAGCAGCGACTCAGGTCAGGGGGCAGATACGCAGTATTTT
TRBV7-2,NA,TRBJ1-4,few,CASSWGSGEKLFF,TGTGCCAGCAGCTGGGGGTCTGGTGAAAAACTGTTTTTT
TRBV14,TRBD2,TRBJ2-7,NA,CASNPSGGRYEQYF,TGTGCCAGCAACCCTAGCGGGGGTAGGTACGAGCAGTACTTC
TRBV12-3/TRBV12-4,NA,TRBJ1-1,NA,CASSLSLGARGGEAFF,TGTGCCAGCAGTTTAAGTTTAGGGGCCCGCGGGGGTGAAGCTTTCTTT
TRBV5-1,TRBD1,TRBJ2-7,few,CASSRTGQGSYEQYF,TGCGCCAGCAGCCGCACGGGACAGGGCTCCTACGAGCAGTACTTC
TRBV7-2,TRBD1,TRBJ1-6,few,CASSARQGRNSPLHF,TGTGCCAGCAGCGCGAGACAGGGGCGGAATTCACCCCTCCACTTT
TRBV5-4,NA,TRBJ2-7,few,CASSAAPGFYEQYF,TGTGCCAGCAGCGCGGCCCCAGGGTTCTACGAGCAGTACTTC
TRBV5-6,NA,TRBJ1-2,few,CASSTTTGAYGYTF,TGTGCCAGCAGCACTACGACAGGCGCCTATGGCTACACCTTC
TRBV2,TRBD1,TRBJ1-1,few,CASSSDRGFTEAFF,TGTGCCAGCAGTTCGGACAGGGGGTTCACTGAAGCTTTCTTT
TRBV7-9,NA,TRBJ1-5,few,CASSLVAGAKNFGPQHF,TGTGCCAGCAGCTTAGTCGCAGGGGCGAAGAATTTCGGGCCCCAGCATTTT
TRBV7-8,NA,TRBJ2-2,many,CASSLSSRGNTGELFF,TGTGCCAGCAGCTTATCGTCTCGGGGGAACACCGGGGAGCTGTTTTTT
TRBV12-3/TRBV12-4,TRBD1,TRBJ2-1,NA,CASSSLTGREQFF,TGTGCCAGCAGCAGCCTGACAGGGCGAGAGCAGTTCTTC
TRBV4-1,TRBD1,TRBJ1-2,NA,CASSQVPGQGVGYTF,TGCGCCAGCAGCCAAGTCCCGGGACAGGGGGTCGGCTACACCTTC
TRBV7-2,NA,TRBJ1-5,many,CASSPSGGNQPQHF,TGTGCCAGCAGCCCTTCGGGTGGCAATCAGCCCCAGCATTTT
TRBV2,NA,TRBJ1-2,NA,CASRIRFYTF,TGTGCCAGCAGGATCCGATTCTACACCTTC
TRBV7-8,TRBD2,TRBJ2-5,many,CASSSLAGSVETQYF,TGTGCCAGCAGCTCCTTAGCGGGGTCGGTGGAGACCCAGTACTTC
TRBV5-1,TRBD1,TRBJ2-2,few,CASSLEQGRVTGELFF,TGCGCCAGCAGCTTGGAACAGGGGCGCGTCACCGGGGAGCTGTTTTTT
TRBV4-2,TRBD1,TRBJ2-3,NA,CASSPIPGQGPSTDTQYF,TGTGCCAGCAGCCCAATCCCGGGACAGGGACCTAGCACAGATACGCAGTATTTT
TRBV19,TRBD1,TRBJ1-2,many,CASSPGTGSRGGYTF,TGTGCCAGTAGCCCGGGGACAGGGAGTCGCGGTGGCTACACCTTC
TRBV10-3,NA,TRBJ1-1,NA,CAISDSRGGLGAFF,TGTGCCATCAGTGACAGCAGGGGTGGTTTGGGAGCTTTCTTT
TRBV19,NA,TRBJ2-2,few,CASIPPGADTGELFF,TGTGCCAGTATCCCCCCGGGGGCGGACACCGGGGAGCTGTTTTTT
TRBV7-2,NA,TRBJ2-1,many,CASSLVGYNEQFF,TGTGCCAGCAGCTTAGTTGGTTACAATGAGCAGTTCTTC
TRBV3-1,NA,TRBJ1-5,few,CASSQEGRTNQPQHF,TGTGCCAGCAGCCAAGAGGGACGGACCAATCAGCCCCAGCATTTT
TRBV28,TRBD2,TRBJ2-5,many,CASSDFERGQETQYF,TGTGCCAGCAGTGACTTTGAGCGGGGCCAAGAGACCCAGTACTTC
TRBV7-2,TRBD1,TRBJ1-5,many,CASSLYTGARDQPQHF,TGTGCCAGCAGCTTATACACAGGGGCCCGGGATCAGCCCCAGCATTTT
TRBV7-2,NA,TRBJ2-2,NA,CASSPRIEVGRELFF,TGTGCCAGCAGCCCACGGATCGAAGTCGGCCGGGAGCTGTTTTTT
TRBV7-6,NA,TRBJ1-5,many,CASSLGQSSNQPQHF,TGTGCCAGCAGCTTAGGGCAGTCTAGCAATCAGCCCCAGCATTTT
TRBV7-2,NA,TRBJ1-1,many,CASSSGGGMNTEAFF,TGTGCCAGCAGCTCCGGGGGGGGTATGAACACTGAAGCTTTCTTT
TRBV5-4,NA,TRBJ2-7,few,CASSLAGQVRTYEQYF,TGTGCCAGCAGCTTGGCGGGTCAGGTCAGGACCTACGAGCAGTACTTC
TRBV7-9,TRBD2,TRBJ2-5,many,CASSREAGGSETQYF,TGTGCCAGCAGCAGGGAAGCGGGGGGATCGGAGACCCAGTACTTC
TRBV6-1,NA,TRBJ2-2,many,CASRASGELFF,TGTGCCAGCAGGGCATCGGGGGAGCTGTTTTTT
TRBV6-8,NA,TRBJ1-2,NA,CASSFRDGAMDGYTF,TGTGCCAGCAGCTTCCGGGACGGAGCAATGGATGGCTACACCTTC
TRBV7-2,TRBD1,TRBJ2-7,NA,CASSFDRANEQYF,TGTGCCAGCAGCTTCGACAGGGCCAACGAGCAGTACTTC
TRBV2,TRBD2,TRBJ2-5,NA,CASSDGLVIGQETQYF,TGTGCCAGCAGTGATGGACTAGTAATAGGGCAAGAGACCCAGTACTTC
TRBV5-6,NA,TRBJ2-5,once,CASSLEISGPSGTQYF,TGTGCCAGCAGCTTGGAGATTTCGGGGCCGTCGGGGACCCAGTACTTC
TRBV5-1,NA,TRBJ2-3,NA,CASSLAALPDTQYF,TGCGCCAGCAGCTTGGCCGCCCTCCCAGATACGCAGTATTTT